The 27 T cell receptor beta chains below all came from one sample that was sequenced in a study of T cell repertoires in cytomegalovirus infection. In TCRdb, the reads were re-called with MiXCR into one record per CDR3 protein. The table lists 250,000 or so distinct CDR3 sequences, about 15% of them singletons. What was sequenced was CD8+ T cells from PBMCs. All receptors come from a human donor in good health (CMV status not recorded). Some clones in this sample may be carry-over from other donors' samples.

V usage is TRBV6-2 or TRBV6-3 and J usage is TRBJ2-6; D not certain. The CDR3 runs 12 residues. Trimming shortened V by 7 bases and J by 1 base, and 2 bases separated the two germline ends. Germline V lookup: CDR1 MNHEY, CDR2 SVGEGT. The CDR3 nucleotides read TGTGCCAGCAAGTCTGGGGCCAACGTCCTGACTTTC. This codes for CASKSGANVLTF.

The V and J genes are TRBV6-1 and TRBJ1-1, with 7 nucleotides matching TRBD1. Germline V CDR1 and CDR2: MNHNS, SASEGT. The CDR3 contains 15 residues. V was clipped by 3 bases and J by 6 bases; unmatched bases: 10. The CDR3 loop is CASSEALQGSSEAFF. The CDR3 nucleotides are TGTGCCAGCAGTGAGGCCCTACAGGGGTCGTCTGAAGCTTTCTTT.

The chain employs TRBV27 and TRBJ1-6, with 9 bases matching TRBD1. V gave up 3 bases and J gave up 10 bases; unmatched junction bases: 7. Germline lookup yields CDR1 MNHEY and CDR2 SMNVEV (reference sequence). The CDR3 runs 15 residues. This chain's CDR3 is CASSLVTGGGSPLHF. The CDR3 coding sequence is TGTGCCAGCAGTTTGGTGACAGGGGGAGGGTCACCCCTCCACTTT.

There are a few counts of this clonotype. The V call is TRBV7-4, the J call TRBJ2-7; 7 bases agree with TRBD1. V was pared by 4 bases and J by 6 bases, with 9 bases of the junction left unmatched. The CDR3 loop spans 14 amino acids. Per the germline V gene, CDR1 is SGHVT and CDR2 is SQSDAQ. The CDR3 coding sequence is TGTGCCAGCAGCTGGGACAGTTCCATCTCCGAGCAGTACTTC. This codes for CASSWDSSISEQYF.

The sample holds a few counts of this clonotype. The genes are TRBV6-2 or TRBV6-3 and TRBJ2-7, with D possibly being TRBD1 or TRBD2 (5 bases each). The CDR3 is 14 residues long. The germline gives CDR1 MNHEY, CDR2 SVGEGT. V was shortened by 4 bases and J by 6 bases, with 16 bases between the two germline ends. CDR3 residues: CASSLWDGQGEQYF. The CDR3 nucleotides read TGTGCCAGCAGTTTATGGGACGGCCAGGGCGAGCAGTACTTC.

The gene calls are TRBV29-1 and TRBJ2-1; 9 bases are a match to TRBD1. J gave up 9 bases and V 6 bases, and 15 bases lay outside the gene matches. The CDR3 spans 15 residues. Germline CDR1 is SQVTM and CDR2 is ANQGSEA. The CDR3 DNA follows: TGCAGCGTCCACGAGTATGGGACAGGGATACCTGAGCAGTTCTTC. Its translation: CSVHEYGTGIPEQFF.

This clonotype was counted a few times. The rearrangement joins TRBV19 to TRBJ2-1; TRBD1 agrees at 7 bases. CDR3 length: 18 amino acids. Germline CDR1 is LNHDA and CDR2 is SQIVND (reference sequence). Trimming took 3 bases from V and 1 from J; bases not matched to a gene: 12. As DNA, the CDR3 is TGTGCCAGTAGTATCGGACAGGATGGGCCCCCATCCTACAATGAGCAGTTCTTC. This encodes CASSIGQDGPPSYNEQFF.

This clonotype was seen ten or more times. The V call is TRBV5-4, the J call TRBJ2-3; TRBD2 agrees at 15 bases. This CDR3 region has 20 residues. Germline loops: CDR1 SGHNT, CDR2 YYREEE (reference sequence). After removal of 2 bases from V and 2 bases from J, the junction contained 12 bases not matched to a gene. The CDR3 coding sequence is TGTGCCAGCAGCTTATCTGCCGGGACTAGCGGGGGGTCATTCACAGATACGCAGTATTTT. Translated, it gives CASSLSAGTSGGSFTDTQYF.

At least ten counts were recorded for this clonotype. The DNA for the CDR3 is TGTGCCAGCAGCAACCCAAGACAAACCGGGGAGCTGTTTTTT. This gives the protein CASSNPRQTGELFF. This rearrangement joins TRBV7-2 to TRBJ2-2; D ambiguous. The germline CDR1 and CDR2 sequences are SGHTA and FQGNSA. Deletions cut 5 bases from V and 5 bases from J, with 12 bases between. There are 14 residues in the CDR3.

This clonotype was seen at least ten times. The V call is TRBV7-2, the J call TRBJ1-2; 10 positions agree with TRBD1. In germline, CDR1 is SGHTA, CDR2 FQGNSA. Trimming at V came to 2 bases and at J to 4 bases, leaving 7 bases not matched to a gene. This CDR3 is built from 16 residues. The chain's CDR3 is CASSLSRDRGSYGYTF. The CDR3 DNA reads as TGTGCCAGCAGCTTAAGTCGGGACAGGGGTAGCTATGGCTACACCTTC.

The chain has TRBV27 and TRBJ1-1; D perhaps matches TRBD1 (6 bases). V gave up 6 bases and J gave up 1 base, with 15 bases separating them. Germline loops: CDR1 MNHEY, CDR2 SMNVEV (reference sequence). The CDR3 sequence is 15 residues long. The CDR3 loop reads CASSSPQGSNTEAFF. As DNA, the CDR3 is TGTGCCAGCAGCTCCCCCCAGGGGTCGAACACTGAAGCTTTCTTT.

There are many counts of this clonotype. The chain couples TRBV6-2 or TRBV6-3 to TRBJ2-3; possibly TRBD1 for D (5 bases). Trimming took 0 bases from V and 5 from J, leaving 15 bases between them. Germline CDR1 and CDR2: MNHEY and SVGEGT. This CDR3 spans 16 amino acids. The CDR3 is CASSYSTVLQGDTQYF. In DNA form, the CDR3 reads TGTGCCAGCAGTTACTCCACAGTGCTGCAGGGAGATACGCAGTATTTT.

This clonotype has a handful of counts. The chain employs TRBV2 and TRBJ2-1, with D hard to call. The ends were cut back, 1 base at V and 0 bases at J, with 7 bases in the middle. This CDR3 contains 15 residues. Germline lookup yields CDR1 SNHLY and CDR2 FYNNEI. For the CDR3, the DNA is TGTGCCAGCAGTGAAGGCCCGGGCTCCTACAATGAGCAGTTCTTC. Protein product: CASSEGPGSYNEQFF.

The CDR3: CASSHLRRDKPPATNEKLFF. In nucleotides, the CDR3 is TGCGCCAGCAGTCATCTCCGCCGGGACAAGCCGCCGGCAACTAATGAAAAACTGTTTTTT. The chain combines TRBV23-1 with TRBJ1-4, with D possibly matching TRBD1 (6 bases). TRBV23-1 counts as an open reading frame of uncertain function. The CDR3 has 20 residues. V was clipped by 3 bases and J by 0 bases, with 23 bases between them.

This clonotype showed up many times. The chain uses TRBV7-9 and TRBJ2-5; 8 nucleotides align to TRBD1. This CDR3 has 17 amino acids. The germline gives CDR1 SEHNR, CDR2 FQNEAQ (reference sequence). V shed 2 bases, J shed 2 bases, and the junction held 10 bases outside the gene matches. CDR3 bases: TGTGCCAGCAGCTTACCAAGACAGGGGACGGGGCAAGAGACCCAGTACTTC. It is translated as CASSLPRQGTGQETQYF. Variable domain in full (rest from reference TRBV7-9 and TRBJ2-5): DTGVSQNPRHKITKRGQNVTFRCDPISEHNRLYWYRQTLGQGPEFLTYFQNEAQLEKSRLLSDRFSAERPKGSFSTLEIQRTEQGDSAMYLCASSLPRQGTGQETQYFGPGTRLLVL.

There are a few counts of this clonotype. The genes are TRBV27 and TRBJ1-1; D is unresolved. CDR1 and CDR2 (germline): MNHEY, SMNVEV (reference sequence). Trimming removed 8 bases at V and 7 bases at J, with 14 bases between. This CDR3 comprises 12 residues. The CDR3 DNA reads TGTGCCAGCTCCAAAATCTCTGGTGAAGCTTTCTTT. This gives the protein CASSKISGEAFF.

At least ten counts were recorded for this clonotype. The genes are TRBV7-2 and TRBJ1-2, with 7 bases identical to TRBD1. CDR1 SGHTA and CDR2 FQGNSA come from the germline V gene. The CDR3 covers 14 residues. J lost 6 bases, V lost 8 bases, and 12 bases had no gene match. The CDR3 nucleotides read TGTGCCAGCGGAGACTCGACAGGGTGGAATGGCTACACCTTC. It encodes CASGDSTGWNGYTF.

This clonotype was seen more than once but under ten times. The chain combines TRBV20-1 with TRBJ1-1; D call uncertain. V dropped 3 bases and J dropped 1 base, with 12 bases sitting between them. Germline CDR1 is DFQATT and CDR2 is SNEGSKA (reference sequence). This CDR3 is 14 amino acids long. Written as DNA, the CDR3 is TGCAGTGCTAGGTCAGCAACGGAGAACACTGAAGCTTTCTTT. Translated: CSARSATENTEAFF.

This clonotype was recorded at least ten times. The chain carries TRBV29-1 and TRBJ1-3, with D tentatively TRBD1 (5 bases). Per germline, CDR1 SQVTM and CDR2 ANQGSEA. Trimming took 0 bases from V and 0 from J, leaving 9 bases between them. The CDR3 has 15 residues. CDR3 region: CSVEDGGSSGNTIYF. The CDR3 DNA follows: TGCAGCGTTGAAGATGGGGGGTCCTCTGGAAACACCATATATTTT. The variable domain in full, completed from reference TRBV29-1 and TRBJ1-3, reads SAVISQKPSRDICQRGTSLTIQCQVDSQVTMMFWYRQQPGQSLTLIATANQGSEATYESGFVIDKFPISRPNLTFSTLTVSNMSPEDSSIYLCSVEDGGSSGNTIYFGEGSWLTVV.

This clonotype was seen a few times. The rearrangement joins TRBV14 to TRBJ1-6; D might be TRBD1 (5 bases). Per germline, CDR1 SGHDN and CDR2 FVKESK. The CDR3 contains 15 residues. With 3 bases removed from V and 4 bases from J, the gap between germline ends came to 10 bases. The CDR3 spells CASSQWDGYNSPLHF. The DNA of the CDR3 is TGTGCCAGCAGCCAGTGGGACGGTTATAATTCACCCCTCCACTTT.

This chain links TRBV7-8 with TRBJ1-6, with D perhaps matching TRBD1 (5 bases). V lost 5 bases and J 9 bases, leaving 14 bases between the germline ends. The germline CDR1 and CDR2 sequences are SGHVS and FQNEAQ. This CDR3 spans 14 amino acids. CDR3 sequence reads: CASSAGFGGSPLHF. The CDR3, as DNA: TGTGCCAGCAGCGCAGGGTTCGGTGGTTCACCCCTCCACTTT. The full variable domain, its missing parts supplied by reference TRBV7-8 and TRBJ1-6, is GAGVSQSPRYKVAKRGQDVALRCDPISGHVSLFWYQQALGQGPEFLTYFQNEAQLDKSGLPSDRFFAERPEGSVSTLKIQRTQQEDSAVYLCASSAGFGGSPLHFGNGTRLTVT.

The chain employs TRBV20-1 and TRBJ1-6; 8 nucleotides match TRBD1. The CDR3 totals 15 residues. CDR1 is DFQATT, CDR2 SNEGSKA, per germline (reference sequence). V shed 2 bases, J shed 3 bases, and the junction held 3 bases outside the gene matches. The CDR3 nucleotides are TGCAGTGCTAGACGGGACAGGCACTATAATTCACCCCTCCACTTT. It is translated as CSARRDRHYNSPLHF.

This clonotype was counted at least ten times. CDR3 sequence: CASVEQSSYEQYF. As DNA, the CDR3 is TGTGCCAGCGTAGAACAGAGCTCCTACGAGCAGTACTTC. This sequence joins TRBV2 and TRBJ2-7; D not certain. The CDR3 has 13 residues. The V end lost 8 bases, the J end lost 0 bases, and 11 bases lay between the germline ends. Germline V gene sequence: CDR1 SNHLY, CDR2 FYNNEI.

This clonotype was found many times. The V call is TRBV12-3 or TRBV12-4, the J call TRBJ1-4; 9 nucleotides agree with TRBD1. The length of the CDR3 is 15 residues. With 5 bases clipped from V and 5 bases from J, the junction kept 6 bases outside the gene matches. The chain's CDR3 is CASSPTGTGNEKLFF. The CDR3 bases are TGTGCCAGCAGTCCCACCGGGACAGGGAATGAAAAACTGTTTTTT.

The CDR3 bases are TGTGCCAGTACTCTCGTCCCGCTCCACACTGAAGCTTTCTTT. Protein product: CASTLVPLHTEAFF. The V gene is TRBV19, the J gene TRBJ1-1; D not resolved. V lost 7 bases to trimming and J lost 3 bases, with 15 bases between them. Germline assignment: CDR1 LNHDA and CDR2 SQIVND (reference sequence). The CDR3 is made up of 14 amino acids.

The chain links TRBV14 to TRBJ2-7; possibly TRBD2 for D (6 bases). V lost 1 base and J 3 bases, leaving 10 bases between the germline ends. CDR1 and CDR2 (germline): SGHDN, FVKESK. This CDR3 contains 14 residues. This CDR3 is CASSQGRGNYEQYF. As DNA, the CDR3 is TGTGCCAGCAGCCAAGGCCGGGGGAACTACGAGCAGTACTTC.

This clonotype has a count of ten or more. V and J are TRBV7-8 and TRBJ2-7; TRBD2 aligns across 9 bases. The CDR3 loop spans 18 amino acids. With 4 bases clipped from V and 0 bases from J, the junction kept 13 bases outside the gene matches. From germline, CDR1 is SGHVS and CDR2 FQNEAQ. The CDR3 DNA reads as TGTGCCAGCAGCTCCTTAGCGGGGGACTACGGCGGCTCCTACGAGCAGTACTTC. Its translation: CASSSLAGDYGGSYEQYF.